The next 24 T cell receptor beta chains were all read from a single sample in a study of vaccination and CD4 T cells after COVID-19. Antigens of these TCRs are unknown. Scientists ran DNA taken from cultured CD4+ T cells through the Oncomine TCR Beta short-read assay for sequencing. TCRdb independently ran MiXCR on the PCR reads; one entry per CDR3 protein. The profile shows about 18,000 distinct CDR3 sequences, approximately 53% of them singletons. The treatment: approximately nine-day PBMC culture with coronavirus spike peptide pools or control peptides (ViraFEST assay). The sequencing sample was made of CD4+ T cells from blood, cultured in vitro. The receptors come from a human donor who had recovered from COVID-19.

The table lists this clonotype with a few counts. The genes are TRBV7-3 and TRBJ1-5; D is undetermined. V lost 2 bases and J 5 bases, leaving 7 bases between the germline ends. The CDR3 sequence is 13 residues long. CDR1 is SGHTA and CDR2 is FQGTGA in the germline V gene. For the CDR3, the DNA is TGTGCCAGCAGCTTATCCCAGTATCAGCCCCAGCATTTT. It yields the protein CASSLSQYQPQHF. The full variable domain, completed using reference TRBV7-3 and TRBJ1-5, is GAGVSQTPSNKVTEKGKYVELRCDPISGHTALYWYRQSLGQGPEFLIYFQGTGAADDSGLPNDRFFAVRPEGSVSTLKIQRTERGDSAVYLCASSLSQYQPQHFGDGTRLSIL.

V gene TRBV19 combines with J gene TRBJ1-1; 9 positions match TRBD1. Looked up from germline, CDR1 is LNHDA and CDR2 is SQIVND (reference sequence). The CDR3 totals 15 residues. Trimming removed 4 bases from V and 6 bases from J; junction bases left unmatched: 9. The CDR3 spells CASSTRQGVGSEAFF. CDR3 sequence (DNA): TGTGCCAGTAGTACTCGACAGGGGGTAGGCTCTGAAGCTTTCTTT.

The V and J genes are TRBV20-1 and TRBJ1-1, with 8 bases fitting TRBD1. The CDR3 length is 14 residues. Germline CDR1 and CDR2: DFQATT and SNEGSKA (reference sequence). With V trimmed by 7 bases and J by 5 bases, 12 bases remained unmatched. The CDR3 here is CSGITGGFGTEAFF. CDR3 DNA sequence: TGCAGTGGGATCACAGGGGGGTTTGGAACTGAAGCTTTCTTT.

J is TRBJ1-1 and V is TRBV6-1; D unresolved. The CDR3 is 13 residues long. CDR1 is MNHNS and CDR2 is SASEGT in the germline V gene. The ends were cut back, 4 bases at V and 5 bases at J, with 11 bases in the middle. The CDR3 spells CASSVEGSTEAFF. In DNA, the CDR3 is TGTGCCAGCAGTGTGGAGGGATCGACTGAAGCTTTCTTT.

The chain combines TRBV14 with TRBJ1-1, with D possibly matching TRBD1 (6 bases). Trimming shortened V by 6 bases and J by 10 bases, and 30 bases separated the two germline ends. Germline V gene lookup returns CDR1 SGHDN and CDR2 FVKESK. The CDR3 length is 17 residues. The CDR3 coding sequence is TGTGCCAGCAGTCGAGAGGTTTCGTGGAGGGGGAGGAGAGGAGCTTTCTTT. This codes for CASSREVSWRGRRGAFF.

The genes are TRBV4-1 and TRBJ1-5, with D uncertain. Germline V lookup: CDR1 MGHRA, CDR2 YSYEKL. The V end lost 1 base, the J end lost 7 bases, and 11 bases lay between the germline ends. The length of the CDR3 is 14 residues. The CDR3 loop is CASSQVARQQPQHF. The CDR3 DNA follows: TGCGCCAGCAGCCAAGTTGCAAGGCAACAGCCCCAGCATTTT.

The V and J genes are TRBV5-4 and TRBJ2-1; the D gene is possibly TRBD2 (6 bases). Trimming shortened V by 5 bases and J by 5 bases, and 20 bases separated the two germline ends. CDR3 length: 16 residues. In germline, CDR1 is SGHNT, CDR2 YYREEE (reference sequence). CDR3 sequence reads: CASSHAQGGMNNEQFF. The DNA of the CDR3 is TGTGCCAGCAGTCATGCCCAGGGCGGGATGAACAATGAGCAGTTCTTC.

V and J are TRBV21-1 and TRBJ1-1. TRBV21-1 represents a pseudogene. The CDR3 sequence is 21 residues long. The CDR3 bases are TGTGCCAGCAGCAACCCATCGGGCTTCGGGGGGCTAGTCCTAGTGAACACTGAAGCTTTCTTT. Translation gives CASSNPSGFGGLVLVNTEAFF.

V is TRBV20-1 and J is TRBJ2-1; TRBD1 aligns across 7 bases. The germline CDR1 and CDR2 sequences are DFQATT and SNEGSKA (reference sequence). The junction had 7 bases not matched to a gene; V was cut back by 3 bases and J by 8 bases. This CDR3 comprises 13 residues. The CDR3 loop is CSARGLDRYEQFF. In nucleotides, the CDR3 is TGCAGTGCTAGGGGGTTGGACAGGTATGAGCAGTTCTTC.

The table lists this clonotype with a few counts. The J gene is TRBJ2-1, the V gene TRBV27; TRBD2 aligns across 8 bases. The V gene end was trimmed by 1 base and the J gene end by 6 bases; junction bases not matched to a gene: 11. Germline assignment: CDR1 MNHEY and CDR2 SMNVEV (reference sequence). This CDR3 is built from 17 residues. DNA of the CDR3: TGTGCCAGCAGTTTATACCCCGGCCTAGCGGGCCTCAATGAGCAGTTCTTC. This encodes CASSLYPGLAGLNEQFF.

In this sample, this clonotype turned up a few times. This chain links TRBV6-5 with TRBJ1-2; D unresolved. Trimming removed 4 bases from V and 8 bases from J, with 14 bases in between. CDR1 is MNHEY and CDR2 is SVGAGI in the germline V gene. CDR3 length equals 13 residues. The chain's CDR3 is CASSLTRTWGYTF. CDR3 DNA sequence: TGTGCCAGCAGTTTGACCCGCACCTGGGGCTACACCTTC.

This chain uses TRBV29-1 with TRBJ1-4; D is undetermined. The germline gives CDR1 SQVTM, CDR2 ANQGSEA. Trimming stripped 5 bases from V and 0 bases from J, with 10 bases between. The CDR3 is 14 residues long. The CDR3 protein is CSVWGGTTNEKLFF. CDR3 nucleotides: TGCAGCGTTTGGGGAGGGACAACTAATGAAAAACTGTTTTTT.

The chain joins TRBV24-1 to TRBJ2-1; D perhaps matches TRBD1 (6 bases). Deletions cut 3 bases from V and 2 bases from J, with 10 bases between. Germline CDR1 and CDR2: KGHDR and SFDVKD. There are 15 residues in the CDR3. This CDR3 is CATSDPGTTYNEQFF. The CDR3 nucleotides are TGTGCCACCAGTGATCCCGGGACAACCTACAATGAGCAGTTCTTC.

A few counts support this clonotype. The chain joins TRBV7-3 to TRBJ1-1, with TRBD1 identical over 8 bases. This CDR3 comprises 17 residues. The germline CDR1 and CDR2 sequences are SGHTA and FQGTGA. V gave up 5 bases and J gave up 1 base; unmatched junction bases: 12. The CDR3 coding sequence is TGTGCCAGCAGCGGGGGAGGAGGTCAGGGGGCGAACACTGAAGCTTTCTTT. It yields the protein CASSGGGGQGANTEAFF.

This clonotype was counted a few times. The chain is built from TRBV21-1 and TRBJ2-5. TRBV21-1 is shown as a pseudogene. This CDR3 has 13 amino acids. The CDR3 protein is CASSKLKRETQYF. CDR3 coding DNA: TGTGCCAGCAGCAAATTGAAGAGGGAGACCCAGTACTTC.

This clonotype is large. The chain couples TRBV20-1 to TRBJ2-2; D not resolved. The V end was cut by 6 bases, the J end by 1 base, with 3 bases between. From germline, CDR1 is DFQATT and CDR2 SNEGSKA (reference sequence). The CDR3 runs 11 residues. For the CDR3, the DNA is TGCAGTGCCCGGAACACCGGGGAGCTGTTTTTT. It specifies CSARNTGELFF.

A few counts support this clonotype. The chain couples TRBV20-1 to TRBJ2-1, with D possibly matching TRBD2 (7 bases). Germline assignment: CDR1 DFQATT and CDR2 SNEGSKA (reference sequence). Trimming stripped 3 bases from V and 4 bases from J, with 10 bases between. This CDR3 is built from 13 residues. As DNA, the CDR3 is TGCAGTGCTAGTAGGGGGGGATACAATGAGCAGTTCTTC. This translates into CSASRGGYNEQFF.

The CDR3 coding sequence is TGTGCCAGCAGCGCGACAGGGAGGTTTTATTCACCCCTCCACTTT. It codes for CASSATGRFYSPLHF. V gene TRBV6-1 combines with J gene TRBJ1-6; 7 nucleotides agree with TRBD1. The length of the CDR3 is 15 residues. With V trimmed by 6 bases and J by 8 bases, 10 bases remained unmatched. The germline V gene encodes CDR1 MNHNS and CDR2 SASEGT.

This clonotype has a handful of counts. The rearrangement joins TRBV5-4 to TRBJ1-1; TRBD1 agrees at 8 bases. Trimming removed 5 bases from V and 5 bases from J; junction bases left unmatched: 8. This CDR3 has 14 residues. Germline-derived CDR1 and CDR2 are SGHNT and YYREEE (reference sequence). CDR3 nucleotide sequence: TGTGCCAGCAGACCAACAGGGGGTGAGACTGAAGCTTTCTTT. It is translated as CASRPTGGETEAFF.

This rearrangement joins TRBV10-3 to TRBJ2-3; TRBD2 matches at 8 bases. The J segment lost 7 bases and the V segment lost 3 bases, leaving 3 bases of the junction unmatched. This CDR3 is 13 amino acids long. Germline V lookup: CDR1 ENHRY, CDR2 SYGVKD. The CDR3 region is CAISEREGYTQYF. In DNA form, the CDR3 reads TGTGCCATCAGTGAACGGGAGGGGTATACGCAGTATTTT.

In its sample, this clonotype was seen a few times. This chain joins TRBV20-1 and TRBJ1-6, with D unclear. This CDR3 comprises 12 residues. Germline lookup yields CDR1 DFQATT and CDR2 SNEGSKA (reference sequence). Trimming took off 4 bases at V and 7 bases at J, with 8 bases between the two ends. DNA of the CDR3: TGCAGTGCTAACGAAAGGAATTCACCCCTCCACTTT. Translating it yields CSANERNSPLHF.

This chain uses TRBV5-4 with TRBJ2-5; D is unclear. CDR3 length equals 15 residues. Germline CDR1 SGHNT, CDR2 YYREEE (reference sequence). Deletions cut 0 bases from V and 5 bases from J, with 14 bases between. In DNA form, the CDR3 reads TGTGCCAGCAGCTTGGGTCCTCGCCATGGGGAGACCCAGTACTTC. It translates to CASSLGPRHGETQYF.

J is TRBJ1-1 and V is TRBV20-1; D gene ambiguous. Germline lookup yields CDR1 DFQATT and CDR2 SNEGSKA (reference sequence). The CDR3 consists of 14 residues. Trimming removed 0 bases from V and 0 bases from J, with 8 bases in between. The CDR3 coding sequence is TGCAGTGCTAGAGAAGGGTCCATGAACACTGAAGCTTTCTTT. This translates into CSAREGSMNTEAFF.

This clonotype is medium-sized (0.01 to 0.1%) in the sample. The chain has TRBV25-1 and TRBJ1-2, with 9 bases fitting TRBD1. Per the germline V gene, CDR1 is MGHDK and CDR2 is SYGVNS. The CDR3 is made up of 16 amino acids. V trimming: 3 bases; J trimming: 8 bases; junction bases outside the gene matches: 13. CDR3 bases: TGTGCCAGCAGTGACCAACGGGACAGGGCGCGGGGAGGCTACACCTTC. Translation gives CASSDQRDRARGGYTF.